Following are 32 T cell receptor beta chains from one sample sequenced in a study of blood T cells in healthy people across ages. Primed by a sample-barcoded 5' primer and a J-beta primer mix, a second PCR proceeded for about 6 to 12 cycles. TCRdb independently ran MiXCR on the 5' RACE reads; one entry per CDR3 protein. The table has about 1.6 million distinct CDR3 sequences, roughly 30% seen once. Material for sequencing was blood. The receptors stem from a woman aged 30 to 39 in good health.

The V and J genes are TRBV28 and TRBJ2-7; the D is unclear. The germline V gene encodes CDR1 MDHEN and CDR2 SYDVKM. V shed 5 bases and J shed 2 bases, with 13 bases lying between them. CDR3 length equals 14 residues. In DNA, the CDR3 is TGTGCCAGCAGTCCACCGGAACCCGCCTACGAGCAGTACTTC. Its translation is CASSPPEPAYEQYF.

This clonotype was found a few times. The J gene is TRBJ1-2, the V gene TRBV6-2 or TRBV6-3, with D perhaps matching TRBD1 (6 bases). V was pared by 0 bases and J by 8 bases, with 10 bases between. The CDR3 contains 13 residues. Germline values: CDR1 MNHEY, CDR2 SVGEGT. CDR3 in DNA: TGTGCCAGCAGTTACTCGATAGGGGGAGGCTACACCTTC. This translates into CASSYSIGGGYTF.

The J gene is TRBJ1-2, the V gene TRBV29-1, with D perhaps TRBD1 (5 bases). V was pared by 4 bases and J by 10 bases, with 13 bases between. The CDR3 covers 11 residues. Germline lookup yields CDR1 SQVTM and CDR2 ANQGSEA. CDR3: CSVGLGVDYTF. CDR3 nucleotides: TGCAGCGTTGGACTAGGGGTCGACTACACCTTC.

The J gene is TRBJ1-5, the V gene TRBV4-1; TRBD1 might be the D (5 bases). Germline values: CDR1 MGHRA, CDR2 YSYEKL. The CDR3 is 15 amino acids. Trimming shortened V by 3 bases and J by 3 bases, and 12 bases separated the two germline ends. The DNA of the CDR3 is TGCGCCAGCAGCCAGCAGGGTTTGAACAATCAGCCCCAGCATTTT. Its translation is CASSQQGLNNQPQHF.

The V gene is TRBV27, the J gene TRBJ2-3, with TRBD2 as a possible D gene (6 bases). Trimming took 4 bases from V and 5 from J, leaving 13 bases between them. The germline CDR1 and CDR2 sequences are MNHEY and SMNVEV (reference sequence). This CDR3 has 14 residues. In nucleotides, the CDR3 is TGTGCCAGCAGTTCCCGAAGACTAGAAGATACGCAGTATTTT. Amino acid sequence: CASSSRRLEDTQYF.

This clonotype was observed a handful of times. The gene calls are TRBV7-3 and TRBJ1-4, with 7 bases fitting TRBD1. V trimming: 6 bases; J trimming: 6 bases; junction bases outside the gene matches: 13. The CDR3 runs to 16 residues. Per germline, CDR1 SGHTA and CDR2 FQGTGA. In nucleotides, the CDR3 is TGTGCCAGCAGACGGGACAGCGTATCACGGGATGAAAAACTGTTTTTT. This gives the protein CASRRDSVSRDEKLFF.

This chain links TRBV27 with TRBJ1-1; 7 nucleotides line up with TRBD1. The germline V gene has CDR1 MNHEY and CDR2 SMNVEV (reference sequence). The V and J ends lost 0 bases and 5 bases, in that order; junction bases with no gene match: 6. This CDR3 is built from 15 residues. The CDR3 protein is CASSLSPAGGTEAFF. For the CDR3, the DNA is TGTGCCAGCAGTTTATCGCCTGCAGGGGGAACTGAAGCTTTCTTT.

This clonotype has just a few counts. This chain connects TRBV2 to TRBJ2-1; 7 bases are a match to TRBD2. The germline CDR1 and CDR2 sequences are SNHLY and FYNNEI. The length of the CDR3 is 13 residues. The J segment lost 6 bases and the V segment lost 6 bases, leaving 5 bases of the junction unmatched. This chain's CDR3 is CASSAERGNEQFF. The DNA for the CDR3 is TGTGCCAGCAGCGCAGAGCGGGGCAATGAGCAGTTCTTC.

There are a few counts of this clonotype. V is TRBV5-1 and J is TRBJ1-1; no definite D call. Germline V lookup: CDR1 SGHRS, CDR2 YFSETQ. Trimming took off 4 bases at V and 0 bases at J, with 13 bases between the two ends. The CDR3 extends over 15 amino acids. As DNA, the CDR3 is TGCGCCAGCAGCCTCACGCTGGGAATGAACACTGAAGCTTTCTTT. Its protein is CASSLTLGMNTEAFF.

V usage is TRBV20-1 and J usage is TRBJ2-7, with 11 nucleotides matching TRBD2. V was pared by 4 bases and J by 3 bases, with 11 bases of the junction left unmatched. The CDR3 runs to 16 residues. The germline gives CDR1 DFQATT, CDR2 SNEGSKA (reference sequence). DNA of the CDR3: TGCAGTGCTACTTCTATAGCGGGGGGGCCGAGCTACGAGCAGTACTTC. Its translation is CSATSIAGGPSYEQYF.

The rearrangement joins TRBV15 to TRBJ1-6; the match to TRBD1 covers 7 bases. This CDR3 comprises 19 residues. J gave up 0 bases and V 3 bases, and 11 bases lay outside the gene matches. CDR1 LNHNV and CDR2 YYDKDF come from the germline V gene (reference sequence). In nucleotides, the CDR3 is TGTGCCACCAGCAGCATAAAACAGGGGCCGAGCTCCTATAATTCACCCCTCCACTTT. Protein: CATSSIKQGPSSYNSPLHF.

The chain is built from TRBV7-2 and TRBJ1-2; D is uncertain. The CDR3 is 15 amino acids. The V end lost 1 base, the J end lost 4 bases, and 13 bases lay between the germline ends. Germline loops: CDR1 SGHTA, CDR2 FQGNSA. The chain's CDR3 is CASSLGRDKSYGYTF. CDR3 bases: TGTGCCAGCAGCTTAGGACGAGACAAAAGCTATGGCTACACCTTC. Together with reference TRBV7-2 and TRBJ1-2, the CDR3 gives the full variable domain: GAGVSQSPSNKVTEKGKDVELRCDPISGHTALYWYRQSLGQGLEFLIYFQGNSAPDKSGLPSDRFSAERTGGSVSTLTIQRTQQEDSAVYLCASSLGRDKSYGYTFGSGTRLTVV.

The chain couples TRBV2 to TRBJ2-5; no clear D gene. The J call may be wrong; the DNA end is better matched by TRBJ2-7. This CDR3 has 13 residues. CDR1 SNHLY and CDR2 FYNNEI come from the germline V gene. The CDR3 DNA reads as TGTGCCAGCAGTGTGGCTTTATCCTACGAGCAGTACTTC. This codes for CASSVALSYEQYF.

The J gene is TRBJ1-1, the V gene TRBV6-1, with a weak D call TRBD1 (5 bases). V shed 7 bases and J shed 1 base, with 10 bases lying between them. There are 13 residues in the CDR3. Germline V gene data show CDR1 as MNHNS and CDR2 as SASEGT. CDR3 loop: CASTWTPNTEAFF. The CDR3, as DNA: TGTGCCAGCACCTGGACACCGAACACTGAAGCTTTCTTT.

V and J are TRBV28 and TRBJ2-5, with TRBD2 identical over 12 bases. After removal of 7 bases from V and 4 bases from J, the junction contained 19 bases not matched to a gene. The CDR3 totals 19 residues. Germline CDR1 MDHEN, CDR2 SYDVKM. CDR3: CASTNGVTSGRRYRETQYF. The CDR3 DNA follows: TGTGCCAGCACCAATGGAGTTACTAGCGGGAGGCGGTATAGAGAGACCCAGTACTTC.

This chain links TRBV6-1 with TRBJ2-2, with TRBD1 as a possible D gene (6 bases). The germline V and J ends were trimmed by 3 bases and 0 bases, with 20 bases remaining between them. This CDR3 has 19 amino acids. Germline CDR1 reads MNHNS; CDR2 reads SASEGT. The DNA for the CDR3 is TGTGCCAGCAGTGATGCCCGAACAGGGCCCCGACCGAACACCGGGGAGCTGTTTTTT. Translated: CASSDARTGPRPNTGELFF.

This clonotype appeared a few times. This chain joins TRBV9 and TRBJ1-2, with TRBD1 matching over 7 bases. V trimming: 4 bases; J trimming: 8 bases; junction bases outside the gene matches: 5. Germline V lookup: CDR1 SGDLS, CDR2 YYNGEE. The CDR3 consists of 12 residues. CDR3 DNA: TGTGCCAGCAGCCTCCACAGGGGCGGCTACACCTTC. It specifies CASSLHRGGYTF.

This clonotype came up a few times. The gene calls are TRBV4-1 and TRBJ1-1, with a weak D call TRBD1 (6 bases). The germline gives CDR1 MGHRA, CDR2 YSYEKL. The ends were cut back, 7 bases at V and 4 bases at J, with 13 bases in the middle. CDR3 length equals 13 residues. CDR3 loop: CASTRGGSTEAFF. CDR3 coding DNA: TGCGCCAGCACGCGAGGGGGGAGCACTGAAGCTTTCTTT.

The CDR3 sequence is CASSQDLNTQYF. The CDR3 DNA follows: TGTGCCAGCAGCCAAGATCTAAATACGCAGTATTTT. The V call is TRBV3-1, the J call TRBJ2-3; D not resolved. Trimming removed 0 bases at V and 7 bases at J, with 5 bases between. The CDR3 is 12 amino acids. Germline-derived CDR1 and CDR2 are LGHDT and YNNKEL (reference sequence).

V is TRBV25-1 and J is TRBJ2-1; 12 nucleotides line up with TRBD2. This CDR3 is 15 amino acids long. Trimming took 6 bases from V and 12 from J; bases not matched to a gene: 12. Germline V gene lookup returns CDR1 MGHDK and CDR2 SYGVNS. In nucleotides, the CDR3 is TGTGCCAGCAGGGCTTGGACTAGCGGGGAGGCTGGGCAGTTCTTC. It translates to CASRAWTSGEAGQFF. Full variable domain (outside the CDR3, taken from reference TRBV25-1 and TRBJ2-1): EADIYQTPRYLVIGTGKKITLECSQTMGHDKMYWYQQDPGMELHLIHYSYGVNSTEKGDLSSESTVSRIRTEHFPLTLESARPSHTSQYLCASRAWTSGEAGQFFGPGTRLTVL.

Of note for this clonotype: Given a much more abundant clone one base away, this may be a read error. The chain combines TRBV7-3 with TRBJ2-3; 10 bases fit TRBD2. Per germline, CDR1 SGHTA and CDR2 FQGTGA. The CDR3 runs to 13 residues. The V gene end was trimmed by 5 bases and the J gene end by 9 bases; junction bases not matched to a gene: 5. The CDR3 reads CASSGTSGVTQYF. The CDR3, as DNA: TGTGCCAGCAGCGGAACTAGCGGGGTGACGCAGTATTTT.

This clonotype came up a few times. The chain carries TRBV30 and TRBJ2-7, with 8 bases aligning to TRBD1. The germline V gene encodes CDR1 GTSNPN and CDR2 SVGIG (reference sequence). The J segment lost 0 bases and the V segment lost 3 bases, leaving 1 base of the junction unmatched. The CDR3 is 13 residues long. CDR3 sequence (DNA): TGTGCCTGGAGAGGACAGGGCTCCTACGAGCAGTACTTC. Protein product: CAWRGQGSYEQYF.

This clonotype was found many times. This rearrangement joins TRBV7-2 to TRBJ1-1; D not certain. CDR3 length equals 15 residues. Trimming pared 1 base from V and 0 bases from J, leaving 9 bases between. The germline gives CDR1 SGHTA, CDR2 FQGNSA. The CDR3 DNA reads as TGTGCCAGCAGCTTAGAAGCATCAATGAACACTGAAGCTTTCTTT. Protein: CASSLEASMNTEAFF.

The chain links TRBV20-1 to TRBJ2-6; 10 bases line up with TRBD1. The CDR3 length is 18 residues. CDR1 is DFQATT, CDR2 SNEGSKA, per germline (reference sequence). After removal of 6 bases from V and 1 base from J, the junction contained 12 bases not matched to a gene. DNA of the CDR3: TGCAGTGCGGATCTTACTCGGGACAGGGGTTCTGGGGCCAACGTCCTGACTTTC. Protein: CSADLTRDRGSGANVLTF.

Only a few counts were recorded for this clonotype. V usage is TRBV20-1 and J usage is TRBJ1-2, with D perhaps TRBD1 (5 bases). The germline V gene encodes CDR1 DFQATT and CDR2 SNEGSKA (reference sequence). The CDR3 length is 13 residues. V lost 5 bases and J 1 base, leaving 11 bases between the germline ends. As DNA, the CDR3 is TGCAGTGCTCCCGTACAGGTTAACTATGGCTACACCTTC. Translating it yields CSAPVQVNYGYTF.

The chain carries TRBV4-1 and TRBJ2-1; possible D gene TRBD2, 5 bases. Trimming shortened V by 1 base and J by 5 bases, and 12 bases separated the two germline ends. There are 15 residues in the CDR3. Germline assignment: CDR1 MGHRA and CDR2 YSYEKL. The CDR3 region is CASSQGPRRDNEQFF. DNA for the CDR3: TGCGCCAGCAGCCAAGGCCCCAGGCGGGACAATGAGCAGTTCTTC.

The rearrangement links TRBV6-1 to TRBJ1-2, with D perhaps matching TRBD1 (6 bases). CDR3 length: 15 residues. V lost 6 bases and J lost 3, with 17 bases in between. Germline V gene sequence: CDR1 MNHNS, CDR2 SASEGT. The CDR3 protein is CASRAPLGQYYGYTF. CDR3 coding DNA: TGTGCCAGCAGGGCACCATTGGGACAATACTATGGCTACACCTTC.

The chain recombines TRBV5-4 with TRBJ2-5; 10 bases agree with TRBD1. The CDR3 spans 15 residues. Germline V gene lookup returns CDR1 SGHNT and CDR2 YYREEE (reference sequence). The V segment lost 5 bases and the J segment 1 base; nucleotides outside the gene matches: 5. CDR3 nucleotide sequence: TGTGCCAGCAGGACCGACAGGGGGCTCCAAGAGACCCAGTACTTC. It specifies CASRTDRGLQETQYF. The whole variable domain, filled in from reference TRBV5-4 and TRBJ2-5, reads ETGVTQSPTHLIKTRGQQVTLRCSSQSGHNTVSWYQQALGQGPQFIFQYYREEENGRGNFPPRFSGLQFPNYSSELNVNALELDDSALYLCASRTDRGLQETQYFGPGTRLLVL.

This chain connects TRBV6-6 to TRBJ2-5; 8 positions agree with TRBD2. The CDR3 totals 15 residues. The germline V gene has CDR1 MNHNY and CDR2 SVGAGI (reference sequence). V lost 7 bases, J lost 5 bases, and 12 bases stayed unmatched. For the CDR3, the DNA is TGTGCCAGCATTGTTAGCGGGGCCCTGGGGGAGACCCAGTACTTC. This encodes CASIVSGALGETQYF.

This clonotype was found a few times. The chain couples TRBV28 to TRBJ2-3; perhaps TRBD2 as D (6 bases). This CDR3 has 15 amino acids. V lost 7 bases to trimming and J lost 2 bases, with 16 bases between them. CDR1 is MDHEN, CDR2 SYDVKM, per germline. The CDR3 DNA sequence: TGTGCCAGCATAGAAAGCGGGCAGGTCACAGATACGCAGTATTTT. It is translated as CASIESGQVTDTQYF.

This clonotype was seen just once. Mismatch with germline at one junction end may stem from a read error. The V gene is TRBV7-3, the J gene TRBJ2-2; TRBD2 is a possible D gene (5 bases). Germline V gene lookup returns CDR1 SGHTA and CDR2 FQGTGA. There are 16 residues in the CDR3. The CDR3 DNA is TGTGCCAGCAGCTTATTAGTTTTTGGCAGCACCGGGGAGCGGTTTTTT. This gives the protein CASSLLVFGSTGERFF.

The chain carries TRBV9 and TRBJ2-5; 10 bases match TRBD2. Germline V gene sequence: CDR1 SGDLS, CDR2 YYNGEE. Unmatched junction bases numbered 9, after V lost 4 bases and J lost 0 bases. CDR3 length: 17 amino acids. The CDR3 spells CASSQRLAGPHQETQYF. The CDR3 DNA reads TGTGCCAGCAGCCAGAGACTAGCGGGCCCCCACCAAGAGACCCAGTACTTC.